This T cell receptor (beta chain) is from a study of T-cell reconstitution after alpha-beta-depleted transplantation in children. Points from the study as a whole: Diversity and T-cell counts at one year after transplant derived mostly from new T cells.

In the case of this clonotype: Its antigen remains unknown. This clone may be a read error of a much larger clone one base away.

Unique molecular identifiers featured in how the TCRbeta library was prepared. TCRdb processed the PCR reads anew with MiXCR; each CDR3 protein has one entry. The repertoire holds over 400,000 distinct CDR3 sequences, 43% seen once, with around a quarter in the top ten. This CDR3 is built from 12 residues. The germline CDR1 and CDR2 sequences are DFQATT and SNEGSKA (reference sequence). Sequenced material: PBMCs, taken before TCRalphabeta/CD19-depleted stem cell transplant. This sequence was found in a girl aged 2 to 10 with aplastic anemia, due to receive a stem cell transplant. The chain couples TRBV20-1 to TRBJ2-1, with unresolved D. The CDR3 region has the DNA TGCAGTGCTAGAGATCAAGAGAATGAGCCGTTCTTC. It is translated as CSARDQENEPFF.